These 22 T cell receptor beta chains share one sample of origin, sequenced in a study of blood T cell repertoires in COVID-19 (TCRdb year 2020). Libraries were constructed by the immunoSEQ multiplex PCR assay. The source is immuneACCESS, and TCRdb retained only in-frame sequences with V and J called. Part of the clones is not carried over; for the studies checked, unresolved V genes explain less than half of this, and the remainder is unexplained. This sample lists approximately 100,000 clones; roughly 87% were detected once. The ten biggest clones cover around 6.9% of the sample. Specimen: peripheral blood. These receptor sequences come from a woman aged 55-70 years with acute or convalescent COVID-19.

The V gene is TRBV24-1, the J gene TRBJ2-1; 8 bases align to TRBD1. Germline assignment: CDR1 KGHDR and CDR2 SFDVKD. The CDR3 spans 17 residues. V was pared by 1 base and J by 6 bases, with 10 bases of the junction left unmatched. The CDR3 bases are TGTGCCACCAGTGATTTCGGACAGGGCGTCGGGGGCAATGAGCAGTTCTTC. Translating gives CATSDFGQGVGGNEQFF.

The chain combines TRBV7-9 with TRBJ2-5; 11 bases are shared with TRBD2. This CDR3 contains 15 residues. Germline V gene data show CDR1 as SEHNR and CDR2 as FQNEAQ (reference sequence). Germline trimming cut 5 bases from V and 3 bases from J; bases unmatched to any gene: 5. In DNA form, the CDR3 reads TGTGCCAGCAGCCAAGGGACTAGCGGAGAAGAGACCCAGTACTTC. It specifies CASSQGTSGEETQYF.

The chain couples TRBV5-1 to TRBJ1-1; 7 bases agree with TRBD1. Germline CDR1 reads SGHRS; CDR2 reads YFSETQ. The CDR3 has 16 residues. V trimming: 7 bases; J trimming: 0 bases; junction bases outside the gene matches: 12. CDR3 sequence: CASQIGAGGLNTEAFF. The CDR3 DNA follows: TGCGCCAGCCAGATTGGTGCAGGGGGATTGAACACTGAAGCTTTCTTT.

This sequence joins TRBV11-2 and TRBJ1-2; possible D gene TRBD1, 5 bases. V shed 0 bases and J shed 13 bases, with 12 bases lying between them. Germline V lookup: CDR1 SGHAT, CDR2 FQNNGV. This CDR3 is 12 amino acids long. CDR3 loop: CASSLEGRASTF. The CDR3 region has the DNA TGTGCCAGCAGCTTAGAGGGGCGAGCGAGCACCTTC.

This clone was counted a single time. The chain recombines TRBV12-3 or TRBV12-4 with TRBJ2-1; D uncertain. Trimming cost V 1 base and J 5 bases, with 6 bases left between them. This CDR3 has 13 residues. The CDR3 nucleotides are TGTGCCAGCAGTTTAGTCATTGACAATGAGCAGTTCTTC. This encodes CASSLVIDNEQFF.

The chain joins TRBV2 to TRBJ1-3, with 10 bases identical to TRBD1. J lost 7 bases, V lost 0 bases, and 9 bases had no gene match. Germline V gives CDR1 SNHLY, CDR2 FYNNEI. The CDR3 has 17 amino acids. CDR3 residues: CASSEAPLGQGGNTIYF. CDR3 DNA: TGTGCCAGCAGTGAAGCGCCTCTCGGACAGGGGGGGAACACCATATATTTT.

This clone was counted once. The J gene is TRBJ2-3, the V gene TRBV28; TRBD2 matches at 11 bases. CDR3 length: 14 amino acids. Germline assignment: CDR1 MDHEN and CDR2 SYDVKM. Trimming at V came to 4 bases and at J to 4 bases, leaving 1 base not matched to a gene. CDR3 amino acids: CASSSSGRSDTQYF. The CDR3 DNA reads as TGTGCCAGCAGTTCTAGCGGGAGGTCAGATACGCAGTATTTT.

DNA for the CDR3: TGTGCCTGGGGGTCCGGAACCGCTCGAGGGCGCTACACCTTC. The encoded protein is CAWGSGTARGRYTF. The chain is built from TRBV30 and TRBJ1-2; D unresolved. Trimming left V 5 bases short and J 9 bases short, with 22 bases between. The CDR3 covers 14 residues. CDR1 and CDR2 (germline): GTSNPN, SVGIG (reference sequence).

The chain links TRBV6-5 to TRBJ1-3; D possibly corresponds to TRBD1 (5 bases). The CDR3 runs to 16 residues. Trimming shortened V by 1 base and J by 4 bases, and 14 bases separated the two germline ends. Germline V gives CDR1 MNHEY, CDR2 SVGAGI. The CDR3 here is CASSYYLGAGGNTIYF. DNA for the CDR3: TGTGCCAGCAGTTACTATTTAGGGGCAGGGGGAAACACCATATATTTT.

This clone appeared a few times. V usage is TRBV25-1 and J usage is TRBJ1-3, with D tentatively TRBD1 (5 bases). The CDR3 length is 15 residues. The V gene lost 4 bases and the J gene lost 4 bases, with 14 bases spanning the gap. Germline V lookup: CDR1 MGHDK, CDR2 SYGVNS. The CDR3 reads CASSGRDRRGNTIYF. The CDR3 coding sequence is TGTGCCAGCAGTGGGAGAGACAGACGAGGAAACACCATATATTTT.

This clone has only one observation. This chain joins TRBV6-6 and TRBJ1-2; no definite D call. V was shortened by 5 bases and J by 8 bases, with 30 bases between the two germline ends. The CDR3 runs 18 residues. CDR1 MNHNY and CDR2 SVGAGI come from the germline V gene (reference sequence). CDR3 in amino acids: CASSPNQPTLSISRGYTF. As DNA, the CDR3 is TGTGCCAGCAGTCCGAACCAACCGACACTTTCAATTAGTCGGGGCTACACCTTC.

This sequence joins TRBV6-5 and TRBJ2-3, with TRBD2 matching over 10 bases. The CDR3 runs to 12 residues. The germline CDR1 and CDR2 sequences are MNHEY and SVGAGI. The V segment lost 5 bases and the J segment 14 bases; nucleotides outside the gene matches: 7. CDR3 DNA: TGTGCCAGCAGTCCAACTAGCGGGGCGCCGTATTTT. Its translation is CASSPTSGAPYF.

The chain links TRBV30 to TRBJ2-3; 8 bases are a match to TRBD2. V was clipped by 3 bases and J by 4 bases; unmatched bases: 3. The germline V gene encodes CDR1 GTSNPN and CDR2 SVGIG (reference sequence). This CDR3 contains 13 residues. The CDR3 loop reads CAWSTSGPDTQYF. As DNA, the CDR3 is TGTGCCTGGAGCACTAGCGGCCCAGATACGCAGTATTTT.

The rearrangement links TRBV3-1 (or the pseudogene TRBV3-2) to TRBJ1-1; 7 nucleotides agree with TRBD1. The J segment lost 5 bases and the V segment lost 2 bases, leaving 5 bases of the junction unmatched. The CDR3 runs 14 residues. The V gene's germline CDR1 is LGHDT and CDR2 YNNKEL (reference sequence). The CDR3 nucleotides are TGTGCCAGCAGCCAAAACAGGGGAAGGACTGAAGCTTTCTTT. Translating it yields CASSQNRGRTEAFF.

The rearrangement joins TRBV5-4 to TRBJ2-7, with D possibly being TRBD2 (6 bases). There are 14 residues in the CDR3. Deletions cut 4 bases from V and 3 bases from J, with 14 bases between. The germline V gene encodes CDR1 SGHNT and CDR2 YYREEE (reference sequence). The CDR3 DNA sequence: TGTGCCAGCAGCAGGGAGCGGGCCCGCTACGAGCAGTACTTC. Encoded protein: CASSRERARYEQYF.

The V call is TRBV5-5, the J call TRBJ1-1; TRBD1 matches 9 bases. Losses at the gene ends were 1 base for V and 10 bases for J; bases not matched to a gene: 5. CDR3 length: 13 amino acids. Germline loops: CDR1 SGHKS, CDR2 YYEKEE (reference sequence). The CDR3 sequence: CASSLYRGLGAFF. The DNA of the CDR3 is TGTGCCAGCAGCTTGTACAGGGGGCTTGGAGCTTTCTTT.

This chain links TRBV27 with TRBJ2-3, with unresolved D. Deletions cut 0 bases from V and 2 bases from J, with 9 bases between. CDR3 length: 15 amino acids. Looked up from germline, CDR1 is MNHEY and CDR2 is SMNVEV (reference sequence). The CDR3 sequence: CASSLSGQNTDTQYF. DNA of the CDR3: TGTGCCAGCAGTTTATCCGGTCAAAACACAGATACGCAGTATTTT.

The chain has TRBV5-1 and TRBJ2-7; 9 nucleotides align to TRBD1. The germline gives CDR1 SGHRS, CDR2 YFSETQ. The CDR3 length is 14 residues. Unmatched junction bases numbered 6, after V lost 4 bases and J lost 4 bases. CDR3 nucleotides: TGCGCCAGCAGCCCCGGGACAGGGCTGTACGAGCAGTACTTC. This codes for CASSPGTGLYEQYF.

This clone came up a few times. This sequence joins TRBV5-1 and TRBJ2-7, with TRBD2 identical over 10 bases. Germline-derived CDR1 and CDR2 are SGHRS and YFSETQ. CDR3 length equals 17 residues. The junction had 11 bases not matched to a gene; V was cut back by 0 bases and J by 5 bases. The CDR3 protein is CASSLVSGRIRGDEQYF. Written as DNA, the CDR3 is TGCGCCAGCAGCTTGGTTAGCGGGAGGATCCGTGGGGACGAGCAGTACTTC.

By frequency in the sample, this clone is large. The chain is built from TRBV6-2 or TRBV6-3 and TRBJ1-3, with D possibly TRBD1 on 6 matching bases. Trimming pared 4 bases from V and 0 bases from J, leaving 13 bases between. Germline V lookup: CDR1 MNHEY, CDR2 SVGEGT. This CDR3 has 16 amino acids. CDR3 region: CASSWGGLTSGNTIYF. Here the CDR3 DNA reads TGTGCCAGCAGTTGGGGGGGGCTTACCTCTGGAAACACCATATATTTT.

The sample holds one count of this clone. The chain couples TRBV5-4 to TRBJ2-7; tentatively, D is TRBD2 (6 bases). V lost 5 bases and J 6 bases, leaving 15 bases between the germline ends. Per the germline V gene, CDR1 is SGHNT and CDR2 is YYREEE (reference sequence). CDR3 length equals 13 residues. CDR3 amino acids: CASRRNSGTEQYF. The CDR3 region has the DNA TGTGCCAGCAGACGGAATAGCGGCACCGAGCAGTACTTC.

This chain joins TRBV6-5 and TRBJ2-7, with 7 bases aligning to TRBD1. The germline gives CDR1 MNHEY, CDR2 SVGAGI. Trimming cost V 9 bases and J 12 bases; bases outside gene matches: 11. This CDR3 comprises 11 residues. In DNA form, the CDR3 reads TGTGCCAGTGAGGGGGCCGCGTCGGGGTACTTC. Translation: CASEGAASGYF.